The present T cell receptor beta chain was sequenced within a study of cytomegalovirus exposure and HLA in healthy donors. Study details: The same platform was used for the 90 to 150 validation repertoires and the roughly 680 first-cohort repertoires, a later analysis reported.

Study observations and caveats: The CMV antigen specificity of a few CMV-associated chains was confirmed through in vitro analysis. The study put some 150 TCR beta chains on its list as cytomegalovirus-associated. That first-cohort TCR clusters tended to co-occur in the approximately 120 validation repertoires was found in a later analysis.

This clone has just a few counts. The antigen remains undetermined. TCRdb keeps only in-frame clones here, not all; method: immunoSEQ multiplex PCR. The repertoire consists of tens of thousands of clones, with around 81% occurring once and the leading ten covering about 3%. This CDR3 has 14 amino acids. Germline values: CDR1 MNHNY, CDR2 SVGAGI (reference sequence). The J segment lost 9 bases and the V segment lost 5 bases, leaving 9 bases of the junction unmatched. V gene TRBV6-6 combines with J gene TRBJ2-1; 8 nucleotides agree with TRBD2. Specimen: PBMCs. The TCR sequence derives from a man aged 25 to 40 in good health and CMV-seronegative. In DNA form, the CDR3 reads TGTGCCAGCAGTACAACTAGCGGAGACGGTGAGCAGTTCTTC. Translating it yields CASSTTSGDGEQFF.